Shown below are 24 T cell receptor beta chains from a single sample sequenced in a study of T cells in Graves' hyperthyroidism and ophthalmopathy. There were TCR beta CDR3 regions amplified from RNA transcripts. First-round RT-PCR of the TCR CDR3 relied on the HTBI primer set. Each CDR3 protein gets one entry after TCRdb re-called the multiplex PCR reads with MiXCR. The sample yields approximately 640,000 distinct CDR3 sequences, roughly 15% seen once. The sample taken for sequencing was blood. These receptor sequences come from a young woman with Graves' hyperthyroidism.

The chain links TRBV7-3 to TRBJ2-7; 15 nucleotides align to TRBD2. The trim removed 4 bases at V and 4 bases at J, leaving 11 bases unmatched. Germline V gene sequence: CDR1 SGHTA, CDR2 FQGTGA. This CDR3 is 18 amino acids long. The CDR3 spells CASSSNPPGLAGGYEQYF. The CDR3, as DNA: TGTGCCAGCAGCTCAAACCCTCCGGGACTAGCGGGAGGATACGAGCAGTACTTC.

This clonotype was recorded many times. The chain employs TRBV7-2 and TRBJ2-5; 8 positions agree with TRBD1. V was pared by 4 bases and J by 5 bases, with 9 bases of the junction left unmatched. This CDR3 has 15 amino acids. CDR1 is SGHTA, CDR2 FQGNSA, per germline. The CDR3 sequence is CASSYQTGVWETQYF. In nucleotides, the CDR3 is TGTGCCAGCAGCTATCAGACAGGGGTTTGGGAGACCCAGTACTTC.

This clonotype showed up many times. The rearrangement links TRBV28 to TRBJ1-1, with D tentatively TRBD1 (5 bases). Germline CDR1 is MDHEN and CDR2 is SYDVKM. The CDR3 runs 14 residues. Trimming shortened V by 6 bases and J by 1 base, and 12 bases separated the two germline ends. The CDR3 sequence is CASRSLDRNTEAFF. DNA of the CDR3: TGTGCCAGCAGAAGCCTTGACAGGAACACTGAAGCTTTCTTT. The full variable domain, rest sourced from reference TRBV28 and TRBJ1-1, is DVKVTQSSRYLVKRTGEKVFLECVQDMDHENMFWYRQDPGLGLRLIYFSYDVKMKEKGDIPEGYSVSREKKERFSLILESASTNQTSMYLCASRSLDRNTEAFFGQGTRLTVV.

This clonotype was counted ten times or more. The rearrangement uses TRBV30 and TRBJ2-3, with D possibly being TRBD1 or TRBD2 (5 bases each). CDR1 is GTSNPN and CDR2 is SVGIG in the germline V gene (reference sequence). Between the trimmed V and J ends, which lost 8 bases and 3 bases, there was a span of 18 bases. This CDR3 comprises 14 residues. Here the CDR3 DNA reads TGTGCCCGGGACGGGGTAGTTTGGACAGATACGCAGTATTTT. Its protein product is CARDGVVWTDTQYF.

The CDR3 reads CASSETGFGNTIYF. The CDR3 region has the DNA TGTGCCAGCAGCGAGACAGGGTTTGGAAACACCATATATTTT. The chain employs TRBV11-2 and TRBJ1-3; 7 bases line up with TRBD1. Germline-derived CDR1 and CDR2 are SGHAT and FQNNGV. V was pared by 5 bases and J by 3 bases, with 4 bases of the junction left unmatched. The CDR3 sequence is 14 residues long.

The chain couples TRBV27 to TRBJ2-1, with D tentatively TRBD1 or TRBD2 (5 bases each). With 6 bases removed from V and 0 bases from J, the gap between germline ends came to 15 bases. The CDR3 consists of 16 residues. The germline V gene has CDR1 MNHEY and CDR2 SMNVEV (reference sequence). The CDR3 bases are TGTGCCAGCAGGGGACGTCCTGGCGTCTCCTACAATGAGCAGTTCTTC. Translation gives CASRGRPGVSYNEQFF.

This clonotype was detected once. DNA of the CDR3: TGTGCCAGCAGCTTAGAGGGACCGAATGAAAAACTGTTTTTT. Its protein product is CASSLEGPNEKLFF. The V and J genes are TRBV2 and TRBJ1-4, with D maybe TRBD1 (5 bases). V was pared by 6 bases and J by 5 bases, with 13 bases between. CDR3 size: 14 residues. CDR1 and CDR2 (germline): SNHLY, FYNNEI.

This clonotype has just a few counts. The V and J genes are TRBV6-1 and TRBJ2-4; 11 bases agree with TRBD2. Per germline, CDR1 MNHNS and CDR2 SASEGT. The V gene end was trimmed by 0 bases and the J gene end by 0 bases; junction bases not matched to a gene: 16. The CDR3 is made up of 22 amino acids. This chain's CDR3 is CASSEAARGLAESILAKNIQYF. Written as DNA, the CDR3 is TGTGCCAGCAGTGAAGCAGCAAGGGGACTAGCGGAAAGTATACTAGCCAAAAACATTCAGTACTTC.

The V gene is TRBV5-1, the J gene TRBJ1-2, with no clear D. Germline-derived CDR1 and CDR2 are SGHRS and YFSETQ. Trimming pared 7 bases from V and 8 bases from J, leaving 15 bases between. The length of the CDR3 is 12 residues. Here the CDR3 reads CASGVDGKGYTF. The CDR3 coding sequence is TGCGCCAGCGGAGTGGACGGGAAGGGCTACACCTTC. The variable domain in full, completed from reference TRBV5-1 and TRBJ1-2, reads KAGVTQTPRYLIKTRGQQVTLSCSPISGHRSVSWYQQTPGQGLQFLFEYFSETQRNKGNFPGRFSGRQFSNSRSEMNVSTLELGDSALYLCASGVDGKGYTFGSGTRLTVV.

The chain links TRBV7-6 to TRBJ2-1, with D maybe TRBD2 (5 bases). The CDR3 is 16 amino acids. V gave up 5 bases and J gave up 9 bases, with 23 bases separating them. Germline V gene sequence: CDR1 SGHVS, CDR2 FNYEAQ. The CDR3 DNA follows: TGTGCCAGCAGCCTACAAGGAAGGAGGCCGACGGCTGAGCAGTTCTTC. This sequence encodes CASSLQGRRPTAEQFF. The full variable domain, in which reference TRBV7-6 and TRBJ2-1 provide the parts outside the CDR3, is GAGVSQSPRYKVTKRGQDVALRCDPISGHVSLYWYRQALGQGPEFLTYFNYEAQQDKSGLPNDRFSAERPEGSISTLTIQRTEQRDSAMYRCASSLQGRRPTAEQFFGPGTRLTVL.

This clonotype was observed a few times. The V gene is TRBV20-1, the J gene TRBJ1-5; TRBD1 matches 8 bases. Germline V lookup: CDR1 DFQATT, CDR2 SNEGSKA (reference sequence). The CDR3 covers 13 residues. V gave up 6 bases and J gave up 4 bases; unmatched junction bases: 5. The CDR3 loop reads CSAQDRANQPQHF. The DNA of the CDR3 is TGCAGTGCCCAGGACAGGGCGAATCAGCCCCAGCATTTT.

The rearrangement uses TRBV28 and TRBJ2-3; weak D call: TRBD1 (6 bases). This CDR3 is built from 15 residues. V was shortened by 8 bases and J by 6 bases, with 21 bases between the two germline ends. CDR1 and CDR2 from the germline V gene are MDHEN and SYDVKM. CDR3 in amino acids: CASGYTGMLLDTQYF. CDR3 bases: TGTGCCAGCGGTTACACAGGGATGCTCTTGGATACGCAGTATTTT.

The chain links TRBV20-1 to TRBJ2-1; 11 bases are shared with TRBD2. This CDR3 region has 17 residues. V was pared by 5 bases and J by 0 bases, with 9 bases of the junction left unmatched. Germline lookup yields CDR1 DFQATT and CDR2 SNEGSKA (reference sequence). CDR3 nucleotides: TGCAGTGCTTCCCCAGGTAGCGGGAGGGCCTCCTACAATGAGCAGTTCTTC. Its translation: CSASPGSGRASYNEQFF.

This clonotype was picked up many times. This sequence joins TRBV7-9 and TRBJ2-7; the match to TRBD2 covers 9 bases. V shed 5 bases, J shed 2 bases, and the junction held 7 bases outside the gene matches. The CDR3 is made up of 15 amino acids. Germline values: CDR1 SEHNR, CDR2 FQNEAQ (reference sequence). DNA for the CDR3: TGTGCCAGCAGCCCTGGACTAGCGCGCCCCTACGAGCAGTACTTC. This encodes CASSPGLARPYEQYF.

This clonotype was counted ten times or more. The chain couples TRBV28 to TRBJ2-1; possible D gene TRBD2, 7 bases. The CDR3 contains 16 residues. Trimming stripped 5 bases from V and 8 bases from J, with 22 bases between. Germline V gene lookup returns CDR1 MDHEN and CDR2 SYDVKM. This chain's CDR3 is CASSPSGGGSRHEQFF. The CDR3 bases are TGTGCCAGCAGTCCCTCTGGGGGCGGGAGTAGACATGAGCAGTTCTTC.

This clonotype was counted between two and nine times. Just one base apart from a much larger clone, this may be a read error. The chain joins TRBV11-2 to TRBJ1-1, with a weak D call TRBD1 (6 bases). The CDR3 totals 15 residues. Germline CDR1 and CDR2: SGHAT and FQNNGV. CDR3 nucleotide sequence: TGTGCCAGCAGCCAGAGGGGGGCCGAGAACACTGAAGCTTCCTTT. Amino acid sequence: CASSQRGAENTEASF.

This clonotype came up a few times. DNA of the CDR3: TGTGCCAGCAGCGATACCGACAGGACTGAAGCTTTCTTT. As protein: CASSDTDRTEAFF. This sequence joins TRBV3-1 and TRBJ1-1; D is perhaps TRBD1 (6 bases). The CDR3 consists of 13 residues. The V end was cut by 5 bases, the J end by 5 bases, with 12 bases between. Germline CDR1 LGHDT, CDR2 YNNKEL (reference sequence).

This clonotype was recorded a few times. This chain links TRBV6-2 or TRBV6-3 with TRBJ1-6; D not resolved. Trimming shortened V by 0 bases and J by 7 bases, and 10 bases separated the two germline ends. The CDR3 contains 15 residues. Germline CDR1 and CDR2: MNHEY and SVGEGT. CDR3 region: CASSYSDLLNSPLHF. The CDR3 region has the DNA TGTGCCAGCAGTTACTCGGACCTTTTAAATTCACCCCTCCACTTT.

This chain joins TRBV18 and TRBJ2-1, with 16 bases lining up with TRBD2. V trimming: 6 bases; J trimming: 5 bases; junction bases outside the gene matches: 7. This CDR3 contains 17 residues. CDR1 KGHSH and CDR2 LQKENI come from the germline V gene. The CDR3 sequence is CASSRGTSGRAHNEQFF. Written as DNA, the CDR3 is TGTGCCAGCTCCCGGGGGACTAGCGGGAGGGCCCACAATGAGCAGTTCTTC.

V gene TRBV24-1 combines with J gene TRBJ2-3; 9 nucleotides align to TRBD1. Germline CDR1 reads KGHDR; CDR2 reads SFDVKD. The V and J ends lost 4 bases and 8 bases, in that order; junction bases with no gene match: 6. CDR3 length: 14 residues. Here the CDR3 DNA reads TGTGCCACCAGTGACGTGACAGGGGGGGGTACGCAGTATTTT. Amino acid sequence: CATSDVTGGGTQYF.

This clonotype showed up just a few times. V usage is TRBV6-2 or TRBV6-3 and J usage is TRBJ2-1; 10 bases are a match to TRBD2. Per the germline V gene, CDR1 is MNHEY and CDR2 is SVGEGT. V gave up 0 bases and J gave up 9 bases; unmatched junction bases: 8. The CDR3 consists of 16 residues. CDR3 sequence reads: CASSYSRSGRASEQFF. The CDR3 bases are TGTGCCAGCAGTTACTCGAGAAGCGGGAGGGCCTCTGAGCAGTTCTTC.

This clonotype was observed many times. V gene TRBV7-2 combines with J gene TRBJ2-7, with a tentative D call TRBD1 (5 bases). Per the germline V gene, CDR1 is SGHTA and CDR2 is FQGNSA. This CDR3 is 15 amino acids long. V was cut by 5 bases and J by 3 bases, with 17 bases left in between. CDR3 region: CASSQVWTQDYEQYF. The CDR3 DNA reads as TGTGCCAGCAGCCAGGTATGGACACAGGACTACGAGCAGTACTTC.

This clonotype turned up a few times. This CDR3 reads CASSLDVEEKLFF. CDR3 bases: TGTGCCAGCAGTTTAGATGTAGAGGAAAAACTGTTTTTT. The gene calls are TRBV28 and TRBJ1-4, with D hard to call. Per germline, CDR1 MDHEN and CDR2 SYDVKM. This CDR3 has 13 residues. With 2 bases removed from V and 8 bases from J, the gap between germline ends came to 9 bases.

The rearrangement links TRBV19 to TRBJ2-3, with D possibly being TRBD1 (5 bases). Trimming removed 3 bases at V and 6 bases at J, with 16 bases between. The V gene's germline CDR1 is LNHDA and CDR2 SQIVND (reference sequence). There are 15 residues in the CDR3. This chain's CDR3 is CASSIVYTGSDTQYF. CDR3 DNA: TGTGCCAGTAGTATCGTTTATACAGGCTCGGATACGCAGTATTTT.